These T cell receptor beta chains were read from a single sample in a study of blood T cells in healthy people across ages. Using its own MiXCR run on the 5' RACE reads, TCRdb lists one record per CDR3 protein. The sample gives about 750,000 distinct CDR3 sequences, 53% of which show up once; approximately 41% is in the top ten. The sequenced material came from blood. Receptors originate from a man older than 75 in good health. Both conserved end residues are part of each CDR3. The D gene is left open where the match is weak. Size tells how often a clone was seen (once, few, many) or the class of an expanded clone, and some rows leave it out.

d_gene: -
abundance: few
j_gene: TRBJ1-1
v_gene: TRBV6-1
CDR3aa: CASGGGVTEAFF
CDR3nt: TGTGCCAGCGGAGGGGGGGTAACTGAAGCTTTCTTT

d_gene: -
abundance: -
j_gene: TRBJ2-5
v_gene: TRBV21-1
CDR3aa: CASSKERGDRQETQYF
CDR3nt: TGTGCCAGCAGCAAAGAAAGAGGGGACAGGCAAGAGACCCAGTACTTC

d_gene: -
abundance: -
j_gene: TRBJ1-1
v_gene: TRBV14
CDR3aa: CASLAGQLTMNTEAFF
CDR3nt: TGTGCCAGCCTCGCCGGACAGCTAACCATGAACACTGAAGCTTTCTTT

d_gene: TRBD1
abundance: -
j_gene: TRBJ2-7
v_gene: TRBV4-2
CDR3aa: CASSQVQGSTSEQYF
CDR3nt: TGTGCCAGCAGCCAAGTACAGGGGTCGACGAGCGAGCAGTACTTC

d_gene: TRBD1
abundance: -
j_gene: TRBJ2-7
v_gene: TRBV12-3/TRBV12-4
CDR3aa: CASSLAGQACEQYF
CDR3nt: TGTGCCAGCAGTTTAGCGGGACAGGCCTGCGAGCAGTACTTC

d_gene: TRBD1
abundance: -
j_gene: TRBJ2-2
v_gene: TRBV4-2
CDR3aa: CASSQDLESGQAITGELFF
CDR3nt: TGTGCCAGCAGCCAAGATCTCGAATCTGGACAGGCGATCACCGGGGAGCTGTTTTTT

d_gene: TRBD2
abundance: -
j_gene: TRBJ2-7
v_gene: TRBV4-1
CDR3aa: CASSYRLAGGPRRYEQYF
CDR3nt: TGCGCCAGCAGCTATAGACTAGCGGGAGGGCCCCGTCGTTACGAGCAGTACTTC

d_gene: -
abundance: -
j_gene: TRBJ2-3
v_gene: TRBV21-1
CDR3aa: CASSNPTSADTQYF
CDR3nt: TGTGCCAGCAGCAACCCGACTAGCGCAGATACGCAGTATTTT

d_gene: -
abundance: -
j_gene: TRBJ1-1
v_gene: TRBV29-1
CDR3aa: CSGYSGKAFF
CDR3nt: TGCAGCGGCTACTCAGGGAAAGCTTTCTTT

d_gene: TRBD2
abundance: -
j_gene: TRBJ2-1
v_gene: TRBV10-3
CDR3aa: CAISGTSREQFF
CDR3nt: TGTGCCATCAGTGGGACTAGTCGTGAGCAGTTCTTC

d_gene: -
abundance: -
j_gene: TRBJ2-7
v_gene: TRBV20-1
CDR3aa: CSARQASLNNEQYF
CDR3nt: TGCAGTGCTAGGCAGGCGTCGCTAAACAATGAGCAGTACTTC

d_gene: TRBD2
abundance: many
j_gene: TRBJ2-7
v_gene: TRBV29-1
CDR3aa: CSVGLAGASYEQYF
CDR3nt: TGCAGCGTGGGATTAGCGGGAGCTTCCTACGAGCAGTACTTC

d_gene: -
abundance: -
j_gene: TRBJ2-3
v_gene: TRBV20-1
CDR3aa: CSASPTDPGTDTQYF
CDR3nt: TGCAGTGCTAGCCCGACGGACCCCGGCACAGATACGCAGTATTTT

d_gene: -
abundance: once
j_gene: TRBJ1-5
v_gene: TRBV7-2
CDR3aa: CASSITGISNQPQHF
CDR3nt: TGTGCCAGCAGCATAACAGGGATTAGCAATCAGCCCCAGCATTTT

d_gene: -
abundance: few
j_gene: TRBJ2-3
v_gene: TRBV9
CDR3aa: CASSVVGGGIGADTQYF
CDR3nt: TGTGCCAGCAGCGTAGTAGGCGGCGGGATAGGCGCAGATACGCAGTATTTT

d_gene: TRBD2
abundance: -
j_gene: TRBJ2-7
v_gene: TRBV5-1
CDR3aa: CASSRTSGTFPYEQYF
CDR3nt: TGCGCCAGCAGCCGGACTAGCGGGACCTTCCCCTACGAGCAGTACTTC

d_gene: TRBD1
abundance: few
j_gene: TRBJ2-7
v_gene: TRBV9
CDR3aa: CASSVGDRGYYEQYF
CDR3nt: TGTGCCAGCAGCGTCGGGGACAGGGGATACTACGAGCAGTACTTC

d_gene: -
abundance: -
j_gene: TRBJ1-1
v_gene: TRBV29-1
CDR3aa: CSGAWSTEAFF
CDR3nt: TGCAGCGGGGCGTGGTCGACAGAAGCTTTCTTT

d_gene: -
abundance: few
j_gene: TRBJ2-7
v_gene: TRBV20-1
CDR3aa: CSARVNGVYEQYF
CDR3nt: TGCAGTGCTAGAGTTAACGGAGTCTACGAGCAGTACTTC

d_gene: TRBD2
abundance: few
j_gene: TRBJ2-1
v_gene: TRBV27
CDR3aa: CASSFLTSGSSYNEQFF
CDR3nt: TGTGCCAGCAGTTTTTTAACTAGCGGGAGCTCCTACAATGAGCAGTTCTTC

d_gene: -
abundance: few
j_gene: TRBJ2-3
v_gene: TRBV7-2
CDR3aa: CASSLSTSYRYAYF
CDR3nt: TGTGCCAGCAGCCTATCCACTAGTTACAGATACGCGTATTTT

d_gene: -
abundance: -
j_gene: TRBJ2-3
v_gene: TRBV7-3
CDR3aa: CASSLSWTARTDTQYF
CDR3nt: TGTGCCAGCAGCTTAAGCTGGACAGCTCGCACAGATACGCAGTATTTT

d_gene: -
abundance: few
j_gene: TRBJ1-5
v_gene: TRBV12-5
CDR3aa: CASGPSLGRGSNQPQHF
CDR3nt: TGTGCTAGTGGCCCATCACTAGGCCGAGGCAGCAATCAGCCCCAGCATTTT

d_gene: -
abundance: -
j_gene: TRBJ1-6
v_gene: TRBV20-1
CDR3aa: CSARDRPGGGNSPLHF
CDR3nt: TGCAGTGCTAGAGACCGACCGGGGGGTGGTAATTCACCCCTCCACTTT

d_gene: TRBD1
abundance: -
j_gene: TRBJ1-6
v_gene: TRBV10-2
CDR3aa: CASSHGQGGEANSPLHF
CDR3nt: TGCGCCAGCAGTCACGGACAGGGAGGGGAGGCCAATTCACCCCTCCACTTT

d_gene: -
abundance: -
j_gene: TRBJ2-5
v_gene: TRBV20-1
CDR3aa: CSARDQRRRPQETQYF
CDR3nt: TGCAGTGCTAGAGATCAGAGACGGCGGCCTCAAGAGACCCAGTACTTC

d_gene: TRBD2
abundance: -
j_gene: TRBJ2-7
v_gene: TRBV7-2
CDR3aa: CASSHTSGSVYEQYF
CDR3nt: TGTGCCAGCAGTCATACTAGCGGGAGCGTCTACGAGCAGTACTTC